These 25 T cell receptor beta chains originate from one sample sequenced in a study of blood T cell repertoires in COVID-19. Profiling relied on immunoSEQ multiplex PCR, and the TCRdb table lists in-frame clones only, not all of them. The repertoire has approximately 45,000 clones, under 85% of them found once; the top ten carry approximately 15%. Input material: peripheral blood. Source of these receptors: a human donor in a cohort sampled during active COVID-19.

V gene TRBV4-3 combines with J gene TRBJ2-7; 11 nucleotides match TRBD1. The V gene end was trimmed by 4 bases and the J gene end by 5 bases; junction bases not matched to a gene: 16. The length of the CDR3 is 18 residues. Germline V gene sequence: CDR1 LGHNA, CDR2 YSLEER. CDR3 residues: CASSPNARRTGGPDEQYF. In nucleotides, the CDR3 is TGCGCCAGCAGCCCAAACGCTAGAAGGACAGGGGGCCCGGACGAGCAGTACTTC.

The gene calls are TRBV7-3 and TRBJ2-3; 10 bases are shared with TRBD2. CDR3 length: 16 residues. Trimming took 5 bases from V and 1 from J; bases not matched to a gene: 6. Per the germline V gene, CDR1 is SGHTA and CDR2 is FQGTGA. CDR3 nucleotides: TGTGCCAGCAGCCCAACCGGGACTAGCGGCACAGATACGCAGTATTTT. Protein product: CASSPTGTSGTDTQYF.

Written as DNA, the CDR3 is TGTGCCAGCAGTTTATTTCAGGGGAACACTGAAGCTTTCTTT. The encoded protein is CASSLFQGNTEAFF. This rearrangement joins TRBV28 to TRBJ1-1; D might be TRBD1 (5 bases). Per germline, CDR1 MDHEN and CDR2 SYDVKM. Trimming removed 1 base from V and 1 base from J, with 7 bases in between. This CDR3 comprises 14 residues.

The J gene is TRBJ1-1, the V gene TRBV2; the D is unclear. With 6 bases removed from V and 9 bases from J, the gap between germline ends came to 20 bases. This CDR3 contains 14 residues. Germline values: CDR1 SNHLY, CDR2 FYNNEI. CDR3 nucleotide sequence: TGTGCCAGCAGGCCTTCTGGGCCAGTTATGCAAGCTTTCTTT. Encoded protein: CASRPSGPVMQAFF.

The chain recombines TRBV30 with TRBJ1-2, with TRBD1 matching 7 bases. The V segment lost 5 bases and the J segment 8 bases; nucleotides outside the gene matches: 17. The CDR3 consists of 15 residues. Germline V gene lookup returns CDR1 GTSNPN and CDR2 SVGIG (reference sequence). CDR3 residues: CAWLPLDRESKGYTF. The CDR3 DNA sequence: TGTGCCTGGTTGCCCTTAGACAGGGAAAGTAAAGGCTACACCTTC.

CDR3 coding DNA: TGTGCCAGTAGTATGGGACAGGGGGCCAATGAGCAGTTCTTC. It yields the protein CASSMGQGANEQFF. The genes are TRBV19 and TRBJ2-1; 12 bases match TRBD1. This CDR3 comprises 14 residues. With V trimmed by 3 bases and J by 6 bases, 0 bases remained unmatched. The germline V gene encodes CDR1 LNHDA and CDR2 SQIVND (reference sequence).

The chain couples TRBV19 to TRBJ2-1; no clear D gene. Between the trimmed V and J ends, which lost 1 base and 8 bases, there was a span of 6 bases. The CDR3 is 12 amino acids. The germline gives CDR1 LNHDA, CDR2 SQIVND (reference sequence). The CDR3: CASSIVRDEQFF. The CDR3 DNA reads as TGTGCCAGTAGTATAGTGCGCGATGAGCAGTTCTTC.

A few counts support this clone. The CDR3 protein is CASSLGGTSYNEQFF. CDR3 nucleotide sequence: TGTGCCAGCAGCTTAGGAGGAACCTCCTACAATGAGCAGTTCTTC. The chain employs TRBV5-6 and TRBJ2-1, with D perhaps TRBD2 (5 bases). This CDR3 contains 15 residues. The V end was cut by 2 bases, the J end by 0 bases, with 9 bases between. Germline V gene lookup returns CDR1 SGHDT and CDR2 YYEEEE.

This rearrangement joins TRBV7-9 to TRBJ2-5; 8 positions agree with TRBD1. CDR3 length: 14 amino acids. V gave up 5 bases and J gave up 5 bases; unmatched junction bases: 7. Looked up from germline, CDR1 is SEHNR and CDR2 is FQNEAQ (reference sequence). The CDR3 protein is CASSDQGAGETQYF. The CDR3 bases are TGTGCCAGCAGCGATCAGGGGGCTGGGGAGACCCAGTACTTC.

V usage is TRBV9 and J usage is TRBJ1-2, with D perhaps TRBD1 (6 bases). Trimming took off 0 bases at V and 0 bases at J, with 9 bases between the two ends. The germline CDR1 and CDR2 sequences are SGDLS and YYNGEE. The CDR3 covers 15 residues. The DNA of the CDR3 is TGTGCCAGCAGCGTAGGGACAGAAGCTAACTATGGCTACACCTTC. This codes for CASSVGTEANYGYTF. Full variable domain (remainder filled in from reference TRBV9 and TRBJ1-2): DSGVTQTPKHLITATGQRVTLRCSPRSGDLSVYWYQQSLDQGLQFLIQYYNGEERAKGNILERFSAQQFPDLHSELNLSSLELGDSALYFCASSVGTEANYGYTFGSGTRLTVV.

This chain uses TRBV10-3 with TRBJ1-3, with a tentative D call TRBD1 (5 bases). Germline CDR1 ENHRY, CDR2 SYGVKD. The CDR3 contains 15 residues. Trimming stripped 6 bases from V and 1 base from J, with 13 bases between. In DNA, the CDR3 is TGTGCCATCAGGGCGACAGAGGATTCTGGAAACACCATATATTTT. The encoded protein is CAIRATEDSGNTIYF.

Concerning this clone: Distinct nucleotide sequences in the sample also encode this CDR3. The gene calls are TRBV19 and TRBJ1-2; unclear D gene. Germline CDR1 reads LNHDA; CDR2 reads SQIVND (reference sequence). CDR3 length: 14 amino acids. DNA of the CDR3: TGTGGATCGGGGTCAGAGAGCACTAACTATGGCTACACCTTC. Its translation is CGSGSESTNYGYTF. The whole variable domain, filled in from reference TRBV19 and TRBJ1-2, reads DGGITQSPKYLFRKEGQNVTLSCEQNLNHDAMYWYRQDPGQGLRLIYYSQIVNDFQKGDIAEGYSVSREKKESFPLTVTSAQKNPTAFYLCGSGSESTNYGYTFGSGTRLTVV.

DNA of the CDR3: TGTGCCAGCAGTGAGGGTCGGGGGTTCGGTGATGAGCAGTTCTTC. This codes for CASSEGRGFGDEQFF. This chain links TRBV2 with TRBJ2-1, with D tentatively TRBD2 (6 bases). The CDR3 extends over 15 amino acids. Trimming pared 3 bases from V and 8 bases from J, leaving 17 bases between. CDR1 and CDR2 from the germline V gene are SNHLY and FYNNEI.

The chain joins TRBV6-5 to TRBJ2-1; 7 bases are shared with TRBD1. The V and J ends lost 5 bases and 4 bases, in that order; junction bases with no gene match: 8. CDR3 length equals 15 residues. Germline-derived CDR1 and CDR2 are MNHEY and SVGAGI. In nucleotides, the CDR3 is TGTGCCAGCAGTCGCCAGGGACAGCTTTACAATGAGCAGTTCTTC. Protein sequence: CASSRQGQLYNEQFF.

This chain links TRBV6-5 with TRBJ2-7, with 7 bases matching TRBD2. The CDR3 length is 15 residues. The V gene end was trimmed by 4 bases and the J gene end by 2 bases; junction bases not matched to a gene: 8. Germline CDR1 reads MNHEY; CDR2 reads SVGAGI. This chain's CDR3 is CASSLTSSPPYEQYF. CDR3 bases: TGTGCCAGCAGTTTGACTAGCTCGCCGCCCTACGAGCAGTACTTC.

This chain uses TRBV5-6 with TRBJ1-5; 8 bases agree with TRBD1. The CDR3 is made up of 14 amino acids. Per germline, CDR1 SGHDT and CDR2 YYEEEE. Losses at the gene ends were 6 bases for V and 8 bases for J; bases not matched to a gene: 10. CDR3 residues: CASTLQGALEPQHF. DNA of the CDR3: TGTGCCAGCACCCTTCAGGGGGCGCTGGAGCCCCAGCATTTT. The full variable domain, with the rest looked up from reference TRBV5-6 and TRBJ1-5, is DAGVTQSPTHLIKTRGQQVTLRCSPKSGHDTVSWYQQALGQGPQFIFQYYEEEERQRGNFPDRFSGHQFPNYSSELNVNALLLGDSALYLCASTLQGALEPQHFGDGTRLSIL.

V usage is TRBV29-1 and J usage is TRBJ2-1, with a tentative D call TRBD2 (5 bases). The CDR3 is made up of 11 amino acids. Deletions cut 7 bases from V and 2 bases from J, with 6 bases between. Germline values: CDR1 SQVTM, CDR2 ANQGSEA. CDR3 nucleotide sequence: TGCAGCGCCGGGACCTACAATGAGCAGTTCTTC. Protein sequence: CSAGTYNEQFF.

A few counts support this clone. The V gene is TRBV3-1 (or the pseudogene TRBV3-2), the J gene TRBJ1-2; 8 bases are a match to TRBD1. Losses at the gene ends were 0 bases for V and 6 bases for J; bases not matched to a gene: 6. From germline, CDR1 is LGHDT and CDR2 YNNKEL (reference sequence). The CDR3 contains 15 residues. In nucleotides, the CDR3 is TGTGCCAGCAGCCAAGATTGGGCAGGGGGCGATGGCTACACCTTC. It specifies CASSQDWAGGDGYTF.

This clone has a handful of counts. The V and J genes are TRBV5-1 and TRBJ1-1; possibly TRBD1 for D (5 bases). Germline V gene lookup returns CDR1 SGHRS and CDR2 YFSETQ. Trimming left V 0 bases short and J 7 bases short, with 16 bases between. This CDR3 spans 15 amino acids. CDR3 region: CASSLGLRGVGEAFF. CDR3 nucleotides: TGCGCCAGCAGCTTGGGTCTACGGGGGGTCGGTGAAGCTTTCTTT. Based on the CDR3 plus reference TRBV5-1 and TRBJ1-1, the full variable domain is KAGVTQTPRYLIKTRGQQVTLSCSPISGHRSVSWYQQTPGQGLQFLFEYFSETQRNKGNFPGRFSGRQFSNSRSEMNVSTLELGDSALYLCASSLGLRGVGEAFFGQGTRLTVV.

This chain uses TRBV21-1 with TRBJ1-6. TRBV21-1 is an annotated pseudogene. CDR3 length: 12 residues. In nucleotides, the CDR3 is TGTGCCAGCAGCCCAAGAGGCTCACCCCTCCACTTT. This translates into CASSPRGSPLHF.

This chain links TRBV6-2 or TRBV6-3 with TRBJ1-5; no firm D call. The CDR3 loop spans 14 amino acids. V gave up 2 bases and J gave up 7 bases, with 12 bases separating them. Germline assignment: CDR1 MNHEY and CDR2 SVGEGT. This chain's CDR3 is CASSYARIPQPQHF. DNA of the CDR3: TGTGCCAGCAGTTACGCGCGGATCCCACAGCCCCAGCATTTT.

The chain has TRBV7-2 and TRBJ2-7, with TRBD2 as a possible D gene (5 bases). The CDR3 length is 14 residues. V lost 2 bases and J 1 base, leaving 9 bases between the germline ends. CDR1 is SGHTA, CDR2 FQGNSA, per germline. The CDR3: CASSLTRVSYEQYF. The CDR3 DNA sequence: TGTGCCAGCAGCTTAACGAGGGTTTCCTACGAGCAGTACTTC.

The chain carries TRBV2 and TRBJ2-7; 8 bases line up with TRBD1. Germline CDR1 is SNHLY and CDR2 is FYNNEI. V gave up 3 bases and J gave up 8 bases; unmatched junction bases: 9. This CDR3 is built from 14 residues. This chain's CDR3 is CASSDAGGEKKQYF. CDR3 DNA sequence: TGTGCCAGCAGTGACGCAGGGGGCGAGAAAAAGCAGTACTTC.

This chain uses TRBV27 with TRBJ2-1; 7 positions agree with TRBD2. The germline V gene encodes CDR1 MNHEY and CDR2 SMNVEV (reference sequence). This CDR3 comprises 15 residues. The J segment lost 3 bases and the V segment lost 6 bases, leaving 8 bases of the junction unmatched. The CDR3 DNA is TGTGCCAGCAGCCGACGAGGACTAGACTACAATGAGCAGTTCTTC. Amino acid sequence: CASSRRGLDYNEQFF.

The rearrangement links TRBV30 to TRBJ1-1; no definite D call. From germline, CDR1 is GTSNPN and CDR2 SVGIG (reference sequence). V was shortened by 0 bases and J by 3 bases, with 14 bases between the two germline ends. The CDR3 totals 15 residues. The CDR3 DNA is TGTGCCTGGAGTGTACTGAGCCGTCGGGACACTGAAGCTTTCTTT. Its translation is CAWSVLSRRDTEAFF.